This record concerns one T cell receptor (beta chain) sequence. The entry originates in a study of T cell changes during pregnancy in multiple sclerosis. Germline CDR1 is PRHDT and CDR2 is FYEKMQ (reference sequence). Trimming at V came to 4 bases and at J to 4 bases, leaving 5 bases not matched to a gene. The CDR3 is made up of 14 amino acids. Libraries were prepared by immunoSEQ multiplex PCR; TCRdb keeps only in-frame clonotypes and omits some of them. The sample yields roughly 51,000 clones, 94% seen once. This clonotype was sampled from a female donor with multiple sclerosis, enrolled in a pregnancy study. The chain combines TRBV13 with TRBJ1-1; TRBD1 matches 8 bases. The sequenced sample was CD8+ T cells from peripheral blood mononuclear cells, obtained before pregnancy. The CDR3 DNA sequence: TGTGCCAGCAGCTCGTCGACAGGGGCCACTGAAGCTTTCTTT. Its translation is CASSSSTGATEAFF.